Below, 32 T cell receptor beta chains from the same sample are listed, as sequenced in a study of beta chain features in type 1 diabetes. Points from the study as a whole: Moderately but significantly shorter TCRB CDR3s were found in Type 1 diabetes patients in all four CD4+ subsets.

Antigens of these TCRs are unknown. Investigators reverse transcribed all isolated RNA, so they sequenced expressed TCRB transcripts. The data were produced by immunoSEQ multiplex PCR, yet TCRdb's version contains in-frame clones alone and is incomplete. The sample holds roughly 53,000 clones; around 45% are singletons and the top ten take approximately 1.4%. Sequencing was performed on Tregs from blood. These receptors came from a young man with type 1 diabetes.

The chain couples TRBV5-1 to TRBJ2-7; D gene ambiguous. Trimming removed 1 base from V and 0 bases from J, with 8 bases in between. The CDR3 length is 14 residues. Germline V lookup: CDR1 SGHRS, CDR2 YFSETQ. The DNA for the CDR3 is TGCGCCAGCAGCTTGAGTGGCCCCTCCTACGAGCAGTACTTC. Translation gives CASSLSGPSYEQYF.

The chain joins TRBV9 to TRBJ1-2; unclear D gene. The V end was cut by 2 bases, the J end by 5 bases, with 22 bases between. In germline, CDR1 is SGDLS, CDR2 YYNGEE. This CDR3 has 17 amino acids. The CDR3 loop reads CASSVSEVVNEVYGYTF. Written as DNA, the CDR3 is TGTGCCAGCAGCGTGTCAGAGGTCGTCAACGAAGTTTATGGCTACACCTTC.

The chain joins TRBV28 to TRBJ2-7, with 8 bases matching TRBD1. Per germline, CDR1 MDHEN and CDR2 SYDVKM. CDR3 length: 15 amino acids. With V trimmed by 3 bases and J by 0 bases, 4 bases remained unmatched. CDR3 sequence reads: CASSLGTGYSYEQYF. As DNA, the CDR3 is TGTGCCAGCAGTTTGGGGACAGGTTACTCCTACGAGCAGTACTTC.

The J gene is TRBJ2-7, the V gene TRBV28, with 7 bases lining up with TRBD2. Unmatched junction bases numbered 12, after V lost 7 bases and J lost 3 bases. There are 15 residues in the CDR3. Germline assignment: CDR1 MDHEN and CDR2 SYDVKM. CDR3 residues: CASTLGGGSSYEQYF. The CDR3 bases are TGTGCCAGCACCCTCGGCGGGGGTTCTAGCTACGAGCAGTACTTC.

Here the CDR3 reads CATADMGDQPQHF. CDR3 DNA: TGTGCCACCGCTGACATGGGAGATCAGCCCCAGCATTTT. This sequence joins TRBV19 and TRBJ1-5; no clear D. The V end was cut by 10 bases, the J end by 5 bases, with 15 bases between. This CDR3 is 13 amino acids long. Germline CDR1 LNHDA, CDR2 SQIVND (reference sequence).

This chain uses TRBV10-3 with TRBJ2-2, with a possible D match to TRBD2 (5 bases). This CDR3 is built from 16 residues. Germline V lookup: CDR1 ENHRY, CDR2 SYGVKD. V gave up 0 bases and J gave up 1 base, with 9 bases separating them. CDR3 bases: TGTGCCATCAGTGAGTCGGGCGGACTGAACACCGGGGAGCTGTTTTTT. It codes for CAISESGGLNTGELFF.

V gene TRBV5-4 combines with J gene TRBJ2-1; D uncertain. The CDR3 totals 15 residues. Germline V lookup: CDR1 SGHNT, CDR2 YYREEE (reference sequence). V was cut by 4 bases and J by 0 bases, with 11 bases left in between. For the CDR3, the DNA is TGTGCCAGCAGCGTATCTCCGAGCTCCTACAATGAGCAGTTCTTC. This encodes CASSVSPSSYNEQFF.

This chain connects TRBV5-5 to TRBJ1-1; D remains unclear. This CDR3 comprises 13 residues. Germline CDR1 and CDR2: SGHKS and YYEKEE (reference sequence). Trimming took off 2 bases at V and 4 bases at J, with 9 bases between the two ends. This CDR3 reads CASSFARGTEAFF. CDR3 DNA sequence: TGTGCCAGCAGCTTCGCTCGCGGCACTGAAGCTTTCTTT.

The gene calls are TRBV5-4 and TRBJ2-7; 7 nucleotides align to TRBD2. The CDR3 covers 14 residues. The germline V gene encodes CDR1 SGHNT and CDR2 YYREEE (reference sequence). V was pared by 3 bases and J by 6 bases, with 9 bases of the junction left unmatched. CDR3 in amino acids: CASSSGGGVSEQYF. The CDR3 bases are TGTGCCAGCAGCTCCGGCGGGGGAGTCAGCGAGCAGTACTTC.

V is TRBV28 and J is TRBJ2-7, with D unclear. This CDR3 is 15 amino acids long. Trimming left V 8 bases short and J 0 bases short, with 17 bases between. Germline V gene data show CDR1 as MDHEN and CDR2 as SYDVKM. DNA for the CDR3: TGTGCCAGCCGACCCGGCGGTAGGAGCTCCTACGAGCAGTACTTC. It translates to CASRPGGRSSYEQYF.

This clone has more than one count but fewer than ten. DNA for the CDR3: TGCGCCAGCAGCCTCGGGCCTTTTCCGGAGGAGGAGACCCAGTACTTC. It yields the protein CASSLGPFPEEETQYF. J is TRBJ2-5 and V is TRBV4-1; the D gene is possibly TRBD2 (5 bases). Germline V lookup: CDR1 MGHRA, CDR2 YSYEKL. The CDR3 runs to 16 residues. Trimming removed 4 bases at V and 5 bases at J, with 20 bases between.

Only a few counts were recorded for this clone. This chain uses TRBV27 with TRBJ2-7; 8 nucleotides match TRBD2. The V and J ends lost 0 bases and 3 bases, in that order; junction bases with no gene match: 13. This CDR3 is 18 amino acids long. CDR1 and CDR2 from the germline V gene are MNHEY and SMNVEV (reference sequence). CDR3 nucleotides: TGTGCCAGCAGTTTATCCGGGAGGGGACGGAATAACTTCTACGAGCAGTACTTC. Protein product: CASSLSGRGRNNFYEQYF.

J is TRBJ1-1 and V is TRBV15; D is ambiguous. Trimming shortened V by 0 bases and J by 5 bases, and 19 bases separated the two germline ends. The germline V gene has CDR1 LNHNV and CDR2 YYDKDF (reference sequence). The CDR3 extends over 17 amino acids. Written as DNA, the CDR3 is TGTGCCACCAGCAGAGATTTTACACCCGGAGGAGTAACTGAAGCTTTCTTT. It codes for CATSRDFTPGGVTEAFF.

The chain is built from TRBV19 and TRBJ2-7, with 8 nucleotides matching TRBD1. The CDR3 is made up of 14 amino acids. V dropped 6 bases and J dropped 2; count of bases not matched to a gene: 6. Germline V gene data show CDR1 as LNHDA and CDR2 as SQIVND (reference sequence). CDR3 in DNA: TGTGCCAGTAGCCCGGGACAGGTTCCCTACGAGCAGTACTTC. Translating it yields CASSPGQVPYEQYF.

This clone showed up just a few times. The V call is TRBV7-2, the J call TRBJ2-7; 7 bases align to TRBD1. Trimming at V came to 1 base and at J to 3 bases, leaving 9 bases not matched to a gene. The germline V gene encodes CDR1 SGHTA and CDR2 FQGNSA. The CDR3 contains 16 residues. The CDR3 DNA sequence: TGTGCCAGCAGCTTAGTAGGCCAGGGGGTGATCTACGAGCAGTACTTC. Its translation is CASSLVGQGVIYEQYF. The whole variable domain, filled in from reference TRBV7-2 and TRBJ2-7, reads GAGVSQSPSNKVTEKGKDVELRCDPISGHTALYWYRQSLGQGLEFLIYFQGNSAPDKSGLPSDRFSAERTGGSVSTLTIQRTQQEDSAVYLCASSLVGQGVIYEQYFGPGTRLTVT.

The rearrangement joins TRBV4-3 to TRBJ2-2; 11 bases align to TRBD2. After removal of 1 base from V and 3 bases from J, the junction contained 7 bases not matched to a gene. CDR3 size: 18 residues. CDR1 is LGHNA, CDR2 YSLEER, per germline. The CDR3 reads CASSQGPTSGTDTGELFF. The CDR3 nucleotides read TGCGCCAGCAGCCAAGGACCGACTAGCGGGACCGACACCGGGGAGCTGTTTTTT.

This rearrangement joins TRBV7-3 to TRBJ2-1; possible D gene TRBD1, 6 bases. Trimming pared 5 bases from V and 6 bases from J, leaving 11 bases between. Germline V lookup: CDR1 SGHTA, CDR2 FQGTGA. The CDR3 has 13 residues. CDR3 coding DNA: TGTGCCAGCAGCCCCGACAGGTCCAATGAGCAGTTCTTC. Translated: CASSPDRSNEQFF.

The V gene is TRBV29-1, the J gene TRBJ2-5; D may be TRBD1 (6 bases). The CDR3 extends over 11 amino acids. Germline V gene data show CDR1 as SQVTM and CDR2 as ANQGSEA. Deletions cut 7 bases from V and 5 bases from J, with 11 bases between. CDR3 sequence (DNA): TGCAGCGACCGCACAGGGGAGACCCAGTACTTC. Translation gives CSDRTGETQYF.

This clone was counted only a few times. CDR3 sequence (DNA): TGCGCCAGCACGGGCTATGCGGGGCTTGCTAGAGTGACCGGGGAGCTGTTTTTT. It yields the protein CASTGYAGLARVTGELFF. This chain uses TRBV5-1 with TRBJ2-2; D is possibly TRBD2 (6 bases). The CDR3 totals 18 residues. V shed 6 bases and J shed 5 bases, with 26 bases lying between them. Germline V CDR1 and CDR2: SGHRS, YFSETQ.

This clone is termed medium-sized (0.01 to 0.1%). The chain joins TRBV7-9 to TRBJ2-1; the match to TRBD2 covers 11 bases. With 5 bases clipped from V and 12 bases from J, the junction kept 9 bases outside the gene matches. The CDR3 is 14 amino acids. Germline V gene data show CDR1 as SEHNR and CDR2 as FQNEAQ (reference sequence). In DNA, the CDR3 is TGTGCCAGCAGCGGCGGGACTAGCGGATGGGGGCAGTTCTTC. Translation: CASSGGTSGWGQFF.

The rearrangement links TRBV6-1 to TRBJ1-2, with TRBD1 identical over 11 bases. Germline V gene data show CDR1 as MNHNS and CDR2 as SASEGT. Losses at the gene ends were 5 bases for V and 7 bases for J; bases not matched to a gene: 9. This CDR3 has 15 amino acids. The CDR3 spells CASSPRTGGASGYTF. CDR3 nucleotide sequence: TGTGCCAGCAGTCCAAGGACAGGGGGCGCAAGTGGCTACACCTTC.

The chain carries TRBV5-1 and TRBJ2-7; a possible D gene is TRBD2 (6 bases). This CDR3 has 15 amino acids. Trimming took off 0 bases at V and 5 bases at J, with 15 bases between the two ends. The germline gives CDR1 SGHRS, CDR2 YFSETQ. The CDR3 DNA reads as TGCGCCAGCAGCTTGGGGCAGGGAGGCGGGCACGAGCAGTACTTC. Translation: CASSLGQGGGHEQYF.

This chain links TRBV27 with TRBJ1-5, with 10 nucleotides matching TRBD1. The CDR3 spans 17 residues. J lost 4 bases, V lost 5 bases, and 11 bases had no gene match. Germline values: CDR1 MNHEY, CDR2 SMNVEV (reference sequence). The CDR3 sequence is CASSRDRGIGSNQPQHF. CDR3 in DNA: TGTGCCAGCAGTAGGGACAGGGGAATAGGGAGTAATCAGCCCCAGCATTTT.

This sequence joins TRBV5-1 and TRBJ1-2; 8 nucleotides line up with TRBD1. J was trimmed by 6 bases and V by 4 bases; bases with no gene match: 2. The germline V gene has CDR1 SGHRS and CDR2 YFSETQ. The CDR3 has 12 residues. CDR3 nucleotide sequence: TGCGCCAGCAGCCGGACAGGGAATGGCTACACCTTC. Its protein product is CASSRTGNGYTF.

The V gene is TRBV5-8, the J gene TRBJ1-1, with D tentatively TRBD1 (5 bases). Per germline, CDR1 SGHTS and CDR2 YDEGEE. The CDR3 runs to 16 residues. Trimming cost V 1 base and J 0 bases, with 13 bases left between them. The CDR3: CASSLSWGTLNTEAFF. In DNA form, the CDR3 reads TGTGCCAGCAGCTTGTCATGGGGGACTTTGAACACTGAAGCTTTCTTT.

This clone was detected only a few times. This chain connects TRBV29-1 to TRBJ1-2; D may be TRBD1 (5 bases). CDR3 size: 15 residues. V was clipped by 6 bases and J by 5 bases, with 22 bases between them. Germline values: CDR1 SQVTM, CDR2 ANQGSEA. The CDR3 spells CSVPTGGGGVYGYTF. The CDR3 nucleotides read TGCAGCGTCCCGACGGGGGGGGGTGGAGTGTATGGCTACACCTTC.

This clone was detected a few times. V is TRBV19 and J is TRBJ1-3; D gene unclear. The V end lost 3 bases, the J end lost 3 bases, and 9 bases lay between the germline ends. CDR1 is LNHDA, CDR2 SQIVND, per germline (reference sequence). This CDR3 comprises 14 residues. The CDR3 reads CASSMSPRGNTIYF. The CDR3, as DNA: TGTGCCAGTAGTATGTCTCCGCGTGGAAACACCATATATTTT. The full variable domain, its missing parts supplied by reference TRBV19 and TRBJ1-3, is DGGITQSPKYLFRKEGQNVTLSCEQNLNHDAMYWYRQDPGQGLRLIYYSQIVNDFQKGDIAEGYSVSREKKESFPLTVTSAQKNPTAFYLCASSMSPRGNTIYFGEGSWLTVV.

The chain combines TRBV6-6 with TRBJ1-5; D remains ambiguous. Between the trimmed V and J ends, which lost 2 bases and 6 bases, there was a span of 8 bases. Germline CDR1 MNHNY, CDR2 SVGAGI (reference sequence). The CDR3 has 13 residues. CDR3 protein: CASSYGRGQPQHF. CDR3 bases: TGTGCCAGCAGTTACGGAAGAGGTCAGCCCCAGCATTTT.

The chain uses TRBV7-3 and TRBJ2-1, with 9 bases lining up with TRBD2. The germline CDR1 and CDR2 sequences are SGHTA and FQGTGA. The CDR3 totals 14 residues. With V trimmed by 4 bases and J by 9 bases, 7 bases remained unmatched. CDR3 amino acids: CASSSTGLASEQFF. CDR3 DNA: TGTGCCAGCAGCTCCACCGGACTAGCGAGTGAGCAGTTCTTC.

This clone was found a few times. The genes are TRBV11-2 and TRBJ2-1, with TRBD2 as a possible D gene (5 bases). The CDR3 is 15 amino acids. V was pared by 0 bases and J by 5 bases, with 11 bases between. Germline V lookup: CDR1 SGHAT, CDR2 FQNNGV. The CDR3, as DNA: TGTGCCAGCAGCTTAGAATTAGCGTCAAACAATGAGCAGTTCTTC. Encoded protein: CASSLELASNNEQFF.

There are a few counts of this clone. The CDR3 loop reads CASSLAGGWSHEQFF. The CDR3 nucleotides are TGTGCCAGCAGTTTAGCGGGAGGGTGGTCCCATGAGCAGTTCTTC. V gene TRBV27 combines with J gene TRBJ2-1; 9 bases fit TRBD2. V was clipped by 2 bases and J by 8 bases; unmatched bases: 7. The CDR3 has 15 amino acids. Germline-derived CDR1 and CDR2 are MNHEY and SMNVEV (reference sequence).

This clone was detected a few times. As DNA, the CDR3 is TGTGCCAGCAGCTTAAACGAAGCAGGGGGCGGTCAGCCCCAGCATTTT. Translation gives CASSLNEAGGGQPQHF. The chain combines TRBV7-8 with TRBJ1-5; 8 nucleotides match TRBD1. This CDR3 region has 16 residues. J gave up 6 bases and V 2 bases, and 9 bases lay outside the gene matches. Germline CDR1 SGHVS, CDR2 FQNEAQ.